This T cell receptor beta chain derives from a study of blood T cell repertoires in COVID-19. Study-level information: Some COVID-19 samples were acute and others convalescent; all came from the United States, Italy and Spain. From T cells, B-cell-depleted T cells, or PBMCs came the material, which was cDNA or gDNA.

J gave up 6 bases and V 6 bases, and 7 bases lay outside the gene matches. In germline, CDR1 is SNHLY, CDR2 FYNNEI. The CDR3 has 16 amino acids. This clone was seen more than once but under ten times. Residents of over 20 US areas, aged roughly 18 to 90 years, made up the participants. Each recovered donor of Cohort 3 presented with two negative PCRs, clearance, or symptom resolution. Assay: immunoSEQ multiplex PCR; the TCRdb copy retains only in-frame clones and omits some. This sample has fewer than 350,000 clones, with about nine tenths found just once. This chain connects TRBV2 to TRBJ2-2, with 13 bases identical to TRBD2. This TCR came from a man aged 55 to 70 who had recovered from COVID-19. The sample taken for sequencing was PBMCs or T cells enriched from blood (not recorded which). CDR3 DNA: TGTGCCAGCAGACCCGGACTAGCGGGAGACCCCGGGGAGCTGTTTTTT. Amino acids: CASRPGLAGDPGELFF.